The 22 T cell receptor beta chains presented below share a single source sample, sequenced in a study of a mutant IDH1 vaccine in newly diagnosed glioma (dated by TCRdb to the early 2020s). The antigens for these receptors are not known. Libraries came from the immunoSEQ multiplex PCR assay. TCRdb re-hosts the immuneACCESS table, in-frame sequences only. Its copies lack some clones; in the studies checked, an unresolved V gene accounts for under half of them, and the cause for the rest is not known. This sample comprises 110,000 or so clones, roughly 90% of them detected only once. In total, the top ten clones hold more than 0.55% of the sample. Reading the label with the study, this specimen's time point is: week 11, during vaccination. A 20-mer mutant IDH1 peptide at 300 micrograms in Montanide made up each vaccine dose, which was injected subcutaneously together with topical imiquimod. Source: PBMCs, taken from a glioma patient whose treatment included an IDH1 peptide vaccine. These receptors all come from a woman aged 50 to 60 with glioma.

This clone occurred a few times. The V call is TRBV7-9, the J call TRBJ2-5, with D perhaps given as TRBD1 or TRBD2 (5 bases each). The V end lost 4 bases, the J end lost 7 bases, and 19 bases lay between the germline ends. Germline-derived CDR1 and CDR2 are SEHNR and FQNEAQ (reference sequence). This CDR3 is 15 amino acids long. The CDR3 here is CASSSGRRNWGTQYF. Here the CDR3 DNA reads TGTGCCAGCAGCTCGGGACGGCGGAATTGGGGGACCCAGTACTTC.

The rearrangement uses TRBV5-1 and TRBJ2-2, with 10 bases aligning to TRBD1. CDR1 SGHRS and CDR2 YFSETQ come from the germline V gene. V lost 3 bases and J lost 3; bases outside the gene matches: 5. The CDR3 extends over 16 amino acids. CDR3 in amino acids: CASSSQTGGYTGELFF. In DNA, the CDR3 is TGCGCCAGCAGCTCCCAGACAGGGGGCTACACCGGGGAGCTGTTTTTT. Drawing the rest from reference TRBV5-1 and TRBJ2-2, the complete variable domain is KAGVTQTPRYLIKTRGQQVTLSCSPISGHRSVSWYQQTPGQGLQFLFEYFSETQRNKGNFPGRFSGRQFSNSRSEMNVSTLELGDSALYLCASSSQTGGYTGELFFGEGSRLTVL.

This clone was seen only a few times. The J gene is TRBJ2-3, the V gene TRBV5-5; D is unclear. There are 14 residues in the CDR3. Trimming shortened V by 1 base and J by 3 bases, and 9 bases separated the two germline ends. Germline V lookup: CDR1 SGHKS, CDR2 YYEKEE (reference sequence). The CDR3 DNA follows: TGTGCCAGCAGCTTGACGGTTATTACAGATACGCAGTATTTT. It translates to CASSLTVITDTQYF.

The V call is TRBV10-3, the J call TRBJ1-4; D is unclear. V lost 6 bases and J lost 8, with 16 bases in between. CDR3 length equals 14 residues. Looked up from germline, CDR1 is ENHRY and CDR2 is SYGVKD. The CDR3 is CAISRGGTEEKLFF. The CDR3 DNA reads as TGTGCCATCAGCCGCGGTGGAACCGAAGAAAAACTGTTTTTT.

This chain connects TRBV11-3 to TRBJ2-1; 7 nucleotides match TRBD2. V lost 3 bases to trimming and J lost 5 bases; unmatched junction nucleotides: 4. This CDR3 region has 14 residues. Germline values: CDR1 SGHNT, CDR2 YENEEA. As DNA, the CDR3 is TGTGCCAGCAGCTTCAGCGGGGTGCACAATGAGCAGTTCTTC. This translates into CASSFSGVHNEQFF.

The chain joins TRBV7-3 to TRBJ2-7; the match to TRBD1 covers 7 bases. The ends lost 2 bases at V and 4 bases at J; junction bases unmatched: 8. The CDR3 contains 15 residues. Germline lookup yields CDR1 SGHTA and CDR2 FQGTGA. The CDR3 here is CASSLRPGTEYEQYF. The CDR3 bases are TGTGCCAGCAGCTTACGCCCCGGGACAGAGTACGAGCAGTACTTC.

This rearrangement joins TRBV11-2 to TRBJ2-7; D might be TRBD2 (6 bases). V dropped 1 base and J dropped 2 bases, with 12 bases sitting between them. The CDR3 is 15 amino acids. Germline V CDR1 and CDR2: SGHAT, FQNNGV. The CDR3 is CASSLGTTSTYEQYF. The CDR3 DNA follows: TGTGCCAGCAGCTTAGGGACTACCTCCACCTACGAGCAGTACTTC. The full variable domain, with the rest looked up from reference TRBV11-2 and TRBJ2-7, is EAGVAQSPRYKIIEKRQSVAFWCNPISGHATLYWYQQILGQGPKLLIQFQNNGVVDDSQLPKDRFSAERLKGVDSTLKIQPAKLEDSAVYLCASSLGTTSTYEQYFGPGTRLTVT.

The genes are TRBV7-8 and TRBJ2-7, with D hard to call. V lost 0 bases to trimming and J lost 3 bases, with 6 bases between them. Germline CDR1 is SGHVS and CDR2 is FQNEAQ. CDR3 size: 13 residues. The CDR3 is CASSLAGGYEQYF. The CDR3 coding sequence is TGTGCCAGCAGCTTAGCTGGCGGCTACGAGCAGTACTTC. Combining the CDR3 with reference TRBV7-8 and TRBJ2-7 gives the whole variable domain GAGVSQSPRYKVAKRGQDVALRCDPISGHVSLFWYQQALGQGPEFLTYFQNEAQLDKSGLPSDRFFAERPEGSVSTLKIQRTQQEDSAVYLCASSLAGGYEQYFGPGTRLTVT.

This sequence joins TRBV29-1 and TRBJ2-5; D not certain. Trimming stripped 2 bases from V and 5 bases from J, with 15 bases between. From germline, CDR1 is SQVTM and CDR2 ANQGSEA. The CDR3 runs to 14 residues. The CDR3 loop is CSVETPYQGETQYF. The CDR3 nucleotides are TGCAGCGTTGAAACCCCCTACCAAGGGGAGACCCAGTACTTC.

This chain links TRBV19 with TRBJ2-6; D not certain. Trimming took off 5 bases at V and 0 bases at J, with 8 bases between the two ends. Germline loops: CDR1 LNHDA, CDR2 SQIVND (reference sequence). The CDR3 consists of 15 residues. CDR3 in amino acids: CASSDPFSGANVLTF. CDR3 nucleotide sequence: TGTGCCAGTAGTGATCCGTTCTCTGGGGCCAACGTCCTGACTTTC.

This rearrangement joins TRBV27 to TRBJ2-3, with a weak D call TRBD2 (5 bases). CDR1 is MNHEY, CDR2 SMNVEV, per germline (reference sequence). Trimming cost V 1 base and J 0 bases, with 8 bases left between them. The CDR3 length is 15 residues. Written as DNA, the CDR3 is TGTGCCAGCAGTTTATACGGGGTTAGCACAGATACGCAGTATTTT. Protein product: CASSLYGVSTDTQYF.

CDR3 loop: CASSGGDRMVETQYF. The CDR3 coding sequence is TGTGCCAGTTCCGGGGGGGACAGGATGGTTGAGACCCAGTACTTC. The chain combines TRBV27 with TRBJ2-5, with D perhaps matching TRBD1 or TRBD2 (8 bases each). Germline CDR1 reads MNHEY; CDR2 reads SMNVEV (reference sequence). Between the trimmed V and J ends, which lost 9 bases and 5 bases, there was a span of 22 bases. This CDR3 contains 15 residues.

The gene calls are TRBV5-1 and TRBJ2-3; 9 nucleotides line up with TRBD2. This CDR3 comprises 17 residues. The ends lost 3 bases at V and 3 bases at J; junction bases unmatched: 11. Germline V lookup: CDR1 SGHRS, CDR2 YFSETQ. CDR3: CASSWSVTSGGTDTQYF. As DNA, the CDR3 is TGCGCCAGCAGCTGGTCTGTGACTAGCGGCGGTACAGATACGCAGTATTTT. The variable domain in full, with the rest retrieved from reference TRBV5-1 and TRBJ2-3, is KAGVTQTPRYLIKTRGQQVTLSCSPISGHRSVSWYQQTPGQGLQFLFEYFSETQRNKGNFPGRFSGRQFSNSRSEMNVSTLELGDSALYLCASSWSVTSGGTDTQYFGPGTRLTVL.

The rearrangement uses TRBV5-8 and TRBJ2-1; D gene uncertain. The CDR3 consists of 15 residues. The germline V gene has CDR1 SGHTS and CDR2 YDEGEE. V was cut by 4 bases and J by 0 bases, with 11 bases left in between. DNA of the CDR3: TGTGCCAGCAGCCCTACATCTGGCTCCTACAATGAGCAGTTCTTC. Translation: CASSPTSGSYNEQFF.

Here the CDR3 reads CASGLVPEERNYGYTF. CDR3 bases: TGTGCTAGTGGTTTGGTACCCGAGGAGCGTAACTATGGCTACACCTTC. This chain uses TRBV12-5 with TRBJ1-2; no clear D gene. Germline loops: CDR1 LGHNT, CDR2 FRNRAP. V was clipped by 0 bases and J by 1 base, with 12 bases between them. This CDR3 is built from 16 residues.

V usage is TRBV6-5 and J usage is TRBJ2-7, with D possibly matching TRBD2 (5 bases). V shed 0 bases and J shed 2 bases, with 14 bases lying between them. The length of the CDR3 is 16 residues. Germline V lookup: CDR1 MNHEY, CDR2 SVGAGI. Here the CDR3 reads CASSYSPSGTAYEQYF. CDR3 sequence (DNA): TGTGCCAGCAGTTACTCACCGAGCGGAACCGCCTACGAGCAGTACTTC.

This sequence joins TRBV11-1 and TRBJ2-3; D assignment may be TRBD1 or TRBD2 (5 bases each). V lost 3 bases, J lost 14 bases, and 18 bases lay in between. Germline values: CDR1 SGHAT, CDR2 FQDESV (reference sequence). The CDR3 length is 13 residues. In DNA form, the CDR3 reads TGTGCCAGCAGCTTCGTGGAGGCAGGGCCCGGGTATTTT. This sequence encodes CASSFVEAGPGYF.

This chain joins TRBV7-9 and TRBJ2-7; 10 bases are a match to TRBD2. The germline gives CDR1 SEHNR, CDR2 FQNEAQ (reference sequence). The V gene end was trimmed by 4 bases and the J gene end by 4 bases; junction bases not matched to a gene: 16. This CDR3 is built from 18 residues. This CDR3 reads CASSSPLRLAGVGYEQYF. DNA for the CDR3: TGTGCCAGCAGCTCCCCTCTGAGGCTAGCGGGAGTTGGGTACGAGCAGTACTTC. Supplemented by reference TRBV7-9 and TRBJ2-7, the full variable domain reads DTGVSQNPRHKITKRGQNVTFRCDPISEHNRLYWYRQTLGQGPEFLTYFQNEAQLEKSRLLSDRFSAERPKGSFSTLEIQRTEQGDSAMYLCASSSPLRLAGVGYEQYFGPGTRLTVT.

The V and J genes are TRBV7-9 and TRBJ1-2, with D maybe TRBD1 (5 bases). The V end was cut by 1 base, the J end by 7 bases, with 10 bases between. The CDR3 sequence is 13 residues long. CDR1 and CDR2 (germline): SEHNR, FQNEAQ (reference sequence). DNA for the CDR3: TGTGCCAGCAGCTTAGAGGGGCTGGGTGGCTACACCTTC. Translation gives CASSLEGLGGYTF.

V is TRBV6-5 and J is TRBJ1-5; D is perhaps TRBD1 (6 bases). Per the germline V gene, CDR1 is MNHEY and CDR2 is SVGAGI. The V and J ends lost 0 bases and 5 bases respectively, with 8 bases between them. The CDR3 loop spans 14 amino acids. CDR3 residues: CASSYSDRYQPQHF. Here the CDR3 DNA reads TGTGCCAGCAGTTACTCCGACAGGTATCAGCCCCAGCATTTT.

The chain employs TRBV10-3 and TRBJ2-5; unclear D gene. V lost 5 bases and J lost 5, with 9 bases in between. The CDR3 spans 12 residues. The germline V gene encodes CDR1 ENHRY and CDR2 SYGVKD. The CDR3 loop reads CAISPERETQYF. CDR3 nucleotides: TGTGCCATCAGTCCCGAGAGGGAGACCCAGTACTTC.

The chain has TRBV7-8 and TRBJ2-4, with D perhaps TRBD2 (6 bases). This CDR3 has 18 amino acids. CDR1 is SGHVS, CDR2 FQNEAQ, per germline. V was shortened by 5 bases and J by 0 bases, with 20 bases between the two germline ends. The CDR3 spells CASSLRRLEGAAKNIQYF. DNA for the CDR3: TGTGCCAGCAGCCTTAGAAGGTTGGAGGGAGCAGCCAAAAACATTCAGTACTTC.